These 20 T cell receptor beta chains share one sample of origin, sequenced in a study of monozygotic twins with inflammatory bowel disease. TCRdb reprocessed the 5' RACE reads, keeping one entry per CDR3 protein, no DNA. The sample includes about 210,000 distinct CDR3 sequences. The sample comprised blood. The origin of the receptors is a human donor with ulcerative colitis or Crohn's disease, or a healthy co-twin of an affected twin (not recorded which).

The chain carries TRBV6-1 and TRBJ1-6. The CDR3 contains 16 residues. Germline loops: CDR1 MNHNS, CDR2 SASEGT. This CDR3 reads CASSAGTAVYNSPLHF.

This rearrangement joins TRBV7-6 to TRBJ2-5. This CDR3 spans 12 amino acids. CDR1 is SGHVS, CDR2 FNYEAQ, per germline. This CDR3 is CASSPRLGTQYF.

This chain uses TRBV6-6 with TRBJ1-1; TCRdb selects TRBD1, and the lack of DNA leaves this call unchecked. Looked up from germline, CDR1 is MNHNY and CDR2 is SVGAGI (reference sequence). This CDR3 region has 14 residues. The CDR3 sequence is CASRSGTANTEAFF.

V gene TRBV29-1 combines with J gene TRBJ2-7; the TCRdb call, TRBD1, lacks DNA for checking. The CDR3 loop spans 13 amino acids. CDR1 is SQVTM and CDR2 is ANQGSEA in the germline V gene. The CDR3 sequence is CSAGQGTSYEQYF.

The rearrangement joins TRBV7-9 to TRBJ2-2. Per the germline V gene, CDR1 is SEHNR and CDR2 is FQNEAQ (reference sequence). The CDR3 totals 13 residues. The chain's CDR3 is CASSLETGGELFF.

This sequence joins TRBV7-9 and TRBJ2-2; TCRdb names TRBD2, which stays unverified in the absence of DNA. The CDR3 length is 17 residues. Germline CDR1 and CDR2: SEHNR and FQNEAQ (reference sequence). The CDR3 is CASSSRTSGRNTGELFF.

The V gene is TRBV5-4, the J gene TRBJ1-5; TCRdb proposes TRBD1, but this gene call is untestable without DNA. Per germline, CDR1 SGHNT and CDR2 YYREEE (reference sequence). The CDR3 is made up of 14 amino acids. The chain's CDR3 is CASSFFGGGQPQHF.

The chain joins TRBV18 to TRBJ2-7. The CDR3 covers 14 residues. Germline V lookup: CDR1 KGHSH, CDR2 LQKENI. The CDR3 sequence: CASSPRQDAYEQYF.

J is TRBJ1-1 and V is TRBV7-9; TCRdb's D gene call, TRBD1, goes unchecked for lack of DNA. Germline V CDR1 and CDR2: SEHNR, FQNEAQ (reference sequence). The CDR3 is made up of 14 amino acids. CDR3 amino acids: CASSLRGSGTEAFF.

The chain recombines TRBV20-1 with TRBJ1-6; TCRdb selects TRBD1, and the lack of DNA leaves this call unchecked. This CDR3 is built from 15 residues. Germline V gene sequence: CDR1 DFQATT, CDR2 SNEGSKA (reference sequence). The CDR3 sequence: CSARPEGQGVSPLHF.

The chain employs TRBV27 and TRBJ1-2. CDR1 and CDR2 from the germline V gene are MNHEY and SMNVEV (reference sequence). CDR3 size: 12 residues. The CDR3 region is CASSRGYYGYTF.

This chain joins TRBV19 and TRBJ1-5; TCRdb lists TRBD1, though no DNA is available to test this call. Germline assignment: CDR1 LNHDA and CDR2 SQIVND (reference sequence). CDR3 length: 17 amino acids. The CDR3 sequence is CASSLPDRKVPNQPQHF.

The V call is TRBV7-9, the J call TRBJ1-1; TCRdb's D call, TRBD1, is unchecked because there is no DNA. CDR3 size: 15 residues. The germline gives CDR1 SEHNR, CDR2 FQNEAQ (reference sequence). CDR3 loop: CASSLAQGTGTEAFF.

This rearrangement joins TRBV20-1 to TRBJ2-7; TCRdb outputs TRBD1, but without DNA this stays unchecked. CDR1 and CDR2 from the germline V gene are DFQATT and SNEGSKA (reference sequence). The CDR3 spans 12 residues. CDR3 protein: CSLRDRGGEQYF.

The chain joins TRBV29-1 to TRBJ2-3. The CDR3 is made up of 14 amino acids. The germline CDR1 and CDR2 sequences are SQVTM and ANQGSEA. The CDR3 protein is CSVEPAPSTDTQYF.

The chain employs TRBV5-1 and TRBJ2-1. The CDR3 covers 12 residues. Germline values: CDR1 SGHRS, CDR2 YFSETQ. The CDR3: CASSLAGDEQFF.

The genes are TRBV10-3 and TRBJ2-2; there is no DNA to check the TCRdb D call of TRBD1. The germline CDR1 and CDR2 sequences are ENHRY and SYGVKD. The CDR3 has 14 residues. This CDR3 is CAITDRGGTGELFF.

The chain combines TRBV20-1 with TRBJ1-6; no DNA is available, so the TRBD1 call from TCRdb remains unchecked. This CDR3 region has 16 residues. Germline V gives CDR1 DFQATT, CDR2 SNEGSKA (reference sequence). CDR3: CSASFGGGQFNSPLHF.

This chain links TRBV10-3 with TRBJ1-2. The CDR3 totals 11 residues. Germline lookup yields CDR1 ENHRY and CDR2 SYGVKD. CDR3: CAISGGFGYTF.

J is TRBJ1-5 and V is TRBV20-1; TCRdb proposes TRBD1, but this gene call is untestable without DNA. Looked up from germline, CDR1 is DFQATT and CDR2 is SNEGSKA (reference sequence). CDR3 size: 14 residues. The CDR3 reads CSGVYRGSNQPQHF.